This TCR beta chain was sequenced in a study of Ad26.COV2.S vaccination and SARS-CoV-2 variants. Overall study context: The study gave Ad26.COV2.S intramuscularly, once or twice 56 days apart. Whole-study results and caveats: Those who received vaccine or placebo ended up with similar non-spike TCR breadth. Placebo recipients trailed vaccine recipients in spike-specific TCR breadth.

Remarks on this clone: Its antigen is still unknown.

The ends lost 4 bases at V and 3 bases at J; junction bases unmatched: 10. The germline V gene encodes CDR1 MDHEN and CDR2 SYDVKM. The CDR3 extends over 16 amino acids. Sequenced by immunoSEQ multiplex PCR; TCRdb stores in-frame clones only, minus some. The sample includes some 520,000 clones, roughly 89% seen only once; the top ten take 13%. Treatment meaning: roughly 20 received Ad26.COV2.S at low or high dose, single or two shots; about 5 received placebo; per-sample allocation not given. Repertoires come from day 63 after the first vaccine or placebo injection. The gene calls are TRBV28 and TRBJ2-3; 7 bases are a match to TRBD1. This receptor was taken from a person aged 18-60 years who received the Ad26.COV2.S COVID-19 vaccine or a placebo. The material was peripheral blood, obtained in a trial of Ad26.COV2.S vaccine versus placebo. The CDR3 sequence: CASSSPGQTITDTQYF. In nucleotides, the CDR3 is TGTGCCAGCAGTTCACCGGGACAGACAATTACAGATACGCAGTATTTT.